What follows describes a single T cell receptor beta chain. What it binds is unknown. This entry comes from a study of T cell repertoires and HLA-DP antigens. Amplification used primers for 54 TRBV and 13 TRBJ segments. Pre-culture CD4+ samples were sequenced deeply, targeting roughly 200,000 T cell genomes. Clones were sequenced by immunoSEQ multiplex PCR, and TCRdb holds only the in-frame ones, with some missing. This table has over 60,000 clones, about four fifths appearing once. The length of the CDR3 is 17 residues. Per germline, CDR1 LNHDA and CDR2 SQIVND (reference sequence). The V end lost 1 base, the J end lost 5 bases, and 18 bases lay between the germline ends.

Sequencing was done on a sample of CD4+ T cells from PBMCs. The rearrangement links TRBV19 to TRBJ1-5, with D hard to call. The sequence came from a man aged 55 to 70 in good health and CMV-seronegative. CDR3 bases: TGTGCCAGTAGTATAGCTCGAGACGGCCCGGAGGATCAGCCCCAGCATTTT. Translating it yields CASSIARDGPEDQPQHF.